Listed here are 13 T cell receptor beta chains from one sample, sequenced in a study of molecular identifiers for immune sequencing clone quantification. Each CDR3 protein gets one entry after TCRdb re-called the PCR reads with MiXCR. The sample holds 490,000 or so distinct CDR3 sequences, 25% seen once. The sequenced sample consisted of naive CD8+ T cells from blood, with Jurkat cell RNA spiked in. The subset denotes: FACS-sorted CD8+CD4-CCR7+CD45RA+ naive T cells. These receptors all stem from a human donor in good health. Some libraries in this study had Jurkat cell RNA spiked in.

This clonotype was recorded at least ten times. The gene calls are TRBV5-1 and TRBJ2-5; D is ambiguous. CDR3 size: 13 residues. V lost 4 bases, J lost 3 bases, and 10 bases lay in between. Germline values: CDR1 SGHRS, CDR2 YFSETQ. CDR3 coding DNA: TGCGCCAGCAGCGAACCGTGGGAAGAGACCCAGTACTTC. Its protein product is CASSEPWEETQYF. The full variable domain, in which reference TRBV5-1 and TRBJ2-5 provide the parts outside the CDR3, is KAGVTQTPRYLIKTRGQQVTLSCSPISGHRSVSWYQQTPGQGLQFLFEYFSETQRNKGNFPGRFSGRQFSNSRSEMNVSTLELGDSALYLCASSEPWEETQYFGPGTRLLVL.

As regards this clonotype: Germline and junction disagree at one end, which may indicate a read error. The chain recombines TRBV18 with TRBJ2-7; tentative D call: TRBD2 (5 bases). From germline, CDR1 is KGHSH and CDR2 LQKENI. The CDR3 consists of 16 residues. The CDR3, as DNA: TGTGCCAGCTCACCACTCATCGAGCGGAACTCCTACGAGCAGAACTTC. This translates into CASSPLIERNSYEQNF.

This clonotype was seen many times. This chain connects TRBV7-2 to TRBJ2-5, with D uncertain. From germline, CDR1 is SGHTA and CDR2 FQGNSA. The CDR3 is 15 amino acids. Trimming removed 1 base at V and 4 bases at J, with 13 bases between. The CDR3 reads CASSLVQSPGETQYF. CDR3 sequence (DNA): TGTGCCAGCAGCTTAGTACAAAGCCCCGGAGAGACCCAGTACTTC. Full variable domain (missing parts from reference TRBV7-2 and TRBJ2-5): GAGVSQSPSNKVTEKGKDVELRCDPISGHTALYWYRQSLGQGLEFLIYFQGNSAPDKSGLPSDRFSAERTGGSVSTLTIQRTQQEDSAVYLCASSLVQSPGETQYFGPGTRLLVL.

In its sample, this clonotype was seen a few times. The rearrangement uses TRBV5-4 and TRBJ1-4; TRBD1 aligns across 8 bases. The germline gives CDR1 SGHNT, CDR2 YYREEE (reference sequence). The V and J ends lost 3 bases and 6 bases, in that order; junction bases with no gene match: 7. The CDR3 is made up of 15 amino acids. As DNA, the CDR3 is TGTGCCAGCAGCTCGGACAGGGCGTTAGATGAAAAACTGTTTTTT. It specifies CASSSDRALDEKLFF.

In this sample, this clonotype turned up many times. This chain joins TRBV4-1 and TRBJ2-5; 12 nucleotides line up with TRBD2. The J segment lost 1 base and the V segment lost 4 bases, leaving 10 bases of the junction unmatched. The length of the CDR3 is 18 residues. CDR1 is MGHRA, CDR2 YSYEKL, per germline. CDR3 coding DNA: TGCGCCAGCAGCCCTATCCCCCTAGCGGGGGGGCCCCAAGAGACCCAGTACTTC. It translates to CASSPIPLAGGPQETQYF.

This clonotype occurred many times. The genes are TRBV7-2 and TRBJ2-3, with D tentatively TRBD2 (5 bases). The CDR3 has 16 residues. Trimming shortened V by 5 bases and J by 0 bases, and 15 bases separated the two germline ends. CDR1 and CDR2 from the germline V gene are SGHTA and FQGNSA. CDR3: CASSRTWPSSTDTQYF. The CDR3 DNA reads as TGTGCCAGCAGCCGAACCTGGCCTAGCAGCACAGATACGCAGTATTTT.

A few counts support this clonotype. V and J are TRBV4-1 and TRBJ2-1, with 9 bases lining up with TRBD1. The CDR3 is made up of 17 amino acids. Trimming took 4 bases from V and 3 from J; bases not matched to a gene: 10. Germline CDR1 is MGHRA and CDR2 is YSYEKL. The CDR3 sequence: CASSPLAWDRVYNEQFF. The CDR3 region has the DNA TGCGCCAGCAGCCCCCTAGCCTGGGACAGGGTCTACAATGAGCAGTTCTTC.

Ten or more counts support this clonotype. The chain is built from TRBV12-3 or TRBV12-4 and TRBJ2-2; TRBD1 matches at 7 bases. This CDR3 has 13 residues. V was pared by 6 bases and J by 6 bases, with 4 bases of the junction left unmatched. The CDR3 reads CASSQGDAGELFF. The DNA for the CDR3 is TGTGCCAGCAGCCAGGGGGACGCCGGGGAGCTGTTTTTT.

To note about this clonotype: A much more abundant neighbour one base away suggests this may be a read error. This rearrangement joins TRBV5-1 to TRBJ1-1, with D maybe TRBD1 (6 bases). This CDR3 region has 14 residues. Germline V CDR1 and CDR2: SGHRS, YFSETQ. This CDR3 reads CASSPTWGHTEASF. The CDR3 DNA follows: TGCGCCAGCAGCCCAACCTGGGGGCACACTGAAGCTTCCTTT.

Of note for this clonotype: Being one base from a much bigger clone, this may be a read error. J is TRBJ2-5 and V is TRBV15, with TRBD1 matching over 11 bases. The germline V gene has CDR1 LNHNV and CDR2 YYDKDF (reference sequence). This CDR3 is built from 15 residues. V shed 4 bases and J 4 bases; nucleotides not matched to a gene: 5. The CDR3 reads CATSTGTGGGETQYF. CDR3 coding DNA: TGTGCCACCAGCACCGGGACAGGGGGTGGAGAGACCCAGTACTTC.

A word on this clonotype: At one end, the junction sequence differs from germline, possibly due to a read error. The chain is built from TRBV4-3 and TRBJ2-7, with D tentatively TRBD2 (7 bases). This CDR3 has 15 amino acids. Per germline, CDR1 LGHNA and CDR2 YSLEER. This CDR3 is CARSPMGGQPYEQYF. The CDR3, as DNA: TGCGCCCGCAGCCCCATGGGGGGGCAACCCTACGAGCAGTACTTC.

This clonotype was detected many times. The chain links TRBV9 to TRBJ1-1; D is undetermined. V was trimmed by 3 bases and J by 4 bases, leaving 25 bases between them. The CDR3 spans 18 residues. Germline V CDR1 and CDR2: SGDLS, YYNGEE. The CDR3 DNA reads TGTGCCAGCAGCGATTCCCTAGCCAGTGTTCCGGATAGCACTGAAGCTTTCTTT. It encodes CASSDSLASVPDSTEAFF. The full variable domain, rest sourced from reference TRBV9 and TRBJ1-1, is DSGVTQTPKHLITATGQRVTLRCSPRSGDLSVYWYQQSLDQGLQFLIQYYNGEERAKGNILERFSAQQFPDLHSELNLSSLELGDSALYFCASSDSLASVPDSTEAFFGQGTRLTVV.

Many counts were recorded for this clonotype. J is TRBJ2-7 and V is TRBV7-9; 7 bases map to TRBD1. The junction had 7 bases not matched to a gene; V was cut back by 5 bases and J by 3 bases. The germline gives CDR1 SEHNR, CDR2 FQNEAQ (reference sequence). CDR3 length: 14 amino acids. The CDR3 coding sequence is TGTGCCAGCAGCCGGCTCGACAGGGACTACGAGCAGTACTTC. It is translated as CASSRLDRDYEQYF.